Sequencing of this T cell receptor (beta chain) was carried out in a study of T cells after yellow fever vaccination. A 5'RACE template-switching step, the method used to make TCR cDNA, added a universal primer site and UMIs. One entry per CDR3 protein results from TCRdb running MiXCR on the 5' RACE reads. The sample has approximately 510,000 distinct CDR3 sequences; 20% to 25% are singletons. The V and J ends lost 3 bases and 10 bases respectively, with 7 bases between them. The CDR3 runs to 11 residues. Germline V gene data show CDR1 as SGHTA and CDR2 as FQGNSA. This sequence originates from a man aged 18-30 years who received the YFV17D yellow fever vaccine. Specimen: PBMCs, collected roughly 20 days after the first yellow fever vaccination. The chain has TRBV7-2 and TRBJ2-1, with D uncertain. CDR3: CASSFVKEQFF. The CDR3 DNA follows: TGTGCCAGCAGCTTCGTAAAGGAGCAGTTCTTC. The variable domain in full, with the rest retrieved from reference TRBV7-2 and TRBJ2-1, is GAGVSQSPSNKVTEKGKDVELRCDPISGHTALYWYRQSLGQGLEFLIYFQGNSAPDKSGLPSDRFSAERTGGSVSTLTIQRTQQEDSAVYLCASSFVKEQFFGPGTRLTVL.